Detailed here is one TCR beta chain. Its antigen is currently unknown. With 60 Vbeta and 13 Jbeta primers, the PCR was carried out. Clones were read by immunoSEQ multiplex PCR, and TCRdb kept only the in-frame ones, dropping some. The sample records 65,000 or so clones, 70% to 85% being singletons. This CDR3 has 14 residues. V gave up 4 bases and J gave up 7 bases; unmatched junction bases: 6. The V gene's germline CDR1 is SNHLY and CDR2 FYNNEI. This specimen comes from a study of cytomegalovirus exposure and HLA in healthy donors. Study-wide results and caveats: The study listed roughly 160 cytomegalovirus-associated TCR beta chains.

This chain connects TRBV2 to TRBJ2-1, with 8 bases lining up with TRBD1. The source of this sequence is a girl aged 10-17 years in good health and CMV-seropositive. The specimen sequenced was PBMCs. The CDR3, as DNA: TGTGCCAGCAGTGGCAGGACAGGGAGGAATGAGCAGTTCTTC. Protein product: CASSGRTGRNEQFF.